This TCR beta chain emerged from a study of beta chain features in type 1 diabetes. The V gene's germline CDR1 is SEHNR and CDR2 FQNEAQ (reference sequence). This CDR3 region has 14 residues. V was clipped by 5 bases and J by 4 bases; unmatched bases: 8. The whole isolated RNA underwent reverse transcription, so sequencing captured expressed TCRB transcripts. Assay used: immunoSEQ multiplex PCR; TCRdb lists only in-frame clones, some missing. Of about 150,000 clones in the sample, roughly 10% are singletons; the top ten hold around 2%. The specimen was central memory CD4+ T cells from blood. The chain links TRBV7-9 to TRBJ2-7; 7 nucleotides match TRBD1. The origin of this receptor is a man aged 18 to 30 in good health. The CDR3: CASSPRQGWYEQYF. For the CDR3, the DNA is TGTGCCAGCAGCCCACGACAGGGATGGTACGAGCAGTACTTC. Variable domain in full (rest from reference TRBV7-9 and TRBJ2-7): DTGVSQNPRHKITKRGQNVTFRCDPISEHNRLYWYRQTLGQGPEFLTYFQNEAQLEKSRLLSDRFSAERPKGSFSTLEIQRTEQGDSAMYLCASSPRQGWYEQYFGPGTRLTVT.